The clone carrying this T cell receptor (beta chain) was counted a few times. No antigen is known for it. Documented time point: sample taken at primary tumor resection. No cell sorting; template was whole RNA from tumor, lung tissue or PBMC. Each TCR cDNA molecule bore a unique molecular identifier. One entry per CDR3 protein, called by TCRdb with MiXCR from the 5' RACE reads. Among about 9,500 distinct CDR3 sequences listed, 8.7% were seen once. The source of the sample is a study of spatial heterogeneity in lung cancer. Looking at the study overall: Strong correlation linked TCR transcript counts in tumor regions to a T cell module score derived from matched bulk RNA-seq.

Study-wide results and caveats: It was found that expanded intratumoral alpha and beta TCR counts tracked tumor mutation counts.

V lost 4 bases, J lost 6 bases, and 19 bases lay in between. Germline V lookup: CDR1 MDHEN, CDR2 SYDVKM. The CDR3 is 16 residues long. Sample: lung tumor tissue, taken at surgery. The J gene is TRBJ2-1, the V gene TRBV28; TRBD1 might be the D (7 bases). This TCR derives from a female donor with early-stage non-small cell lung cancer. CDR3 region: CASSSGETGRVNEQFF. The CDR3 DNA follows: TGTGCCAGCAGTTCGGGGGAGACAGGGCGGGTCAATGAGCAGTTCTTC.